These T cell receptor beta chains were read from a single sample in a study of response to subunit inactivated influenza vaccine. TCRdb ran MiXCR on the RT-PCR reads and lists one entry per CDR3 protein. This table has about 580,000 distinct CDR3 sequences, 11% to 15% appearing once. Here the sequenced sample was PBMCs from blood, taken about 11 days after vaccination. These receptors were collected from a man aged 50 to 59 who received an inactivated influenza vaccine. CDR3s include the opening cysteine and the closing phenylalanine or tryptophan. A D gene is named only where the DNA matches it firmly. Size values are once, few and many counts, or a class for expanded clones, and some rows have none.

v_call,d_call,clone_size,j_call,cdr3_nt,cdr3_aa
TRBV19,.,.,TRBJ2-3,TGTGCCAGTAGTATAGACCCGGCCCGCGATACGCAGTATTTT,CASSIDPARDTQYF
TRBV18,.,.,TRBJ2-1,TGTGCCAGCTCACCGGCCCGGGAAAGCTACAATGAGCAGTTCTTC,CASSPARESYNEQFF
TRBV4-2,TRBD2,few,TRBJ2-7,TGTGCCAGCAGCCAAGGCGATGGGGGACTAGCTGTCACCGAGCAGTACTTC,CASSQGDGGLAVTEQYF
TRBV7-2,.,.,TRBJ1-5,TGTGCCAGCAGCTTAGATAGGGGTAGTAAGCCCCAGCATTTT,CASSLDRGSKPQHF
TRBV9,.,few,TRBJ2-2,TGTGCCAGCAGCGTAGCCAGAGACAGACCGAACACCGGGGAGCTGTTTTTT,CASSVARDRPNTGELFF
TRBV12-3/TRBV12-4,TRBD1,many,TRBJ1-6,TGTGCCAGCAGTACAAGCAGACAGGGGAATTCACCCCTCCACTTT,CASSTSRQGNSPLHF
TRBV5-5,TRBD1,many,TRBJ2-1,TGTGCCAGCAGCTTGCTGGACAGGGGGCTTTGGAATGAGCAGTTCTTC,CASSLLDRGLWNEQFF
TRBV24-1,.,.,TRBJ2-7,TGTGCCACCACGGCCCGGGTACCCTACGAGCAGTACTTC,CATTARVPYEQYF
TRBV11-2,.,.,TRBJ2-1,TGTGCCAGCAGCCCTACAGGGACCCACAATGAGCAGTTCTTC,CASSPTGTHNEQFF
TRBV5-4,TRBD2,few,TRBJ2-7,TGTGCCAGCAGCCTCACTAGCGGGAGGGCCTACGAGCAGTACTTC,CASSLTSGRAYEQYF
TRBV12-3/TRBV12-4,.,many,TRBJ1-1,TGTGCCAGCAGTTTGAGTGTCGGGGGTACTGAAGCTTTCTTT,CASSLSVGGTEAFF
TRBV7-2,.,.,TRBJ2-1,TGTGCCAGCAGCTTAGGGGACGTAGGTGAGCAGTTCTTC,CASSLGDVGEQFF
TRBV18,TRBD2,few,TRBJ2-6,TGTGCCAGCTCACCAATAATGGGAGGGGATGGGGCCAACGTCCTGACTTTC,CASSPIMGGDGANVLTF
TRBV7-9,TRBD1,.,TRBJ2-3,TGTGCCAGCAGCTCTAAGGGACAGGCAGATACGCAGTATTTT,CASSSKGQADTQYF
TRBV20-1,.,.,TRBJ1-3,TGCAGTGCTAGGAGTGGCATACCCTCTGGAAACACCATATATTTT,CSARSGIPSGNTIYF
TRBV7-2,TRBD2,few,TRBJ2-1,TGTGCCAGCAGCTTAGCGCGGGGGACGCGGAATGAGCAGTTCTTC,CASSLARGTRNEQFF
TRBV6-5,.,.,TRBJ2-1,TGTGCCAGCAGTTACTCCGGGCTGGGGGTAGCGGATTACAATGAGCAGTTCTTC,CASSYSGLGVADYNEQFF
TRBV6-2/TRBV6-3,TRBD1,few,TRBJ2-1,TGTGCCACCCTCCGGGGACAGCACTACAATGAGCAGTTCTTC,CATLRGQHYNEQFF
TRBV6-1,.,few,TRBJ1-5,TGTGCCAGCACCCCGACAGGCAATCAGCCCCAGCATTTT,CASTPTGNQPQHF
TRBV19,.,.,TRBJ1-5,TGTGCCAGTAGTATAGGAGGGGGGACACACAATCAGCCCCAGCATTTT,CASSIGGGTHNQPQHF
TRBV4-3,.,few,TRBJ2-1,TGCGCCAGCAGCCAAGAATGGAGCGGGCGATCCTACAATGAGCAGTTCTTC,CASSQEWSGRSYNEQFF
TRBV19,.,.,TRBJ1-4,TGTGCCAGTAGTAGAGGATGGGGCGTTCCAACTAATGAAAAACTGTTTTTT,CASSRGWGVPTNEKLFF
TRBV20-1,TRBD2,.,TRBJ2-1,TGCAGTGCTAGCGGCGCTAGCGGGTCCTACAATGAGCAGTTCTTC,CSASGASGSYNEQFF
TRBV27,TRBD2,few,TRBJ2-1,TGTGCCAGCAGTCTACGTGGCGCGGGGGACAATGAGCAGTTCTTC,CASSLRGAGDNEQFF
TRBV10-3,TRBD1,few,TRBJ1-5,TGTGCCATCAGTGAGTCGCTGACAGGGAGGCCATGGCAGCCCCAGCATTTT,CAISESLTGRPWQPQHF
TRBV7-8,.,.,TRBJ1-4,TGTGCCAGCAGCTTAGGTATTGGGCTTGAAAAACTGTTTTTT,CASSLGIGLEKLFF
TRBV18,TRBD1,.,TRBJ2-7,TGTGCCAGCTCATCGGACAGGAAAACCTACGAGCAGTACTTC,CASSSDRKTYEQYF
TRBV4-3,TRBD2,.,TRBJ2-1,TGCGCCAGCAGCCAAGAGCTAGCGGGAGGTCGGAATGAGCAGTTCTTC,CASSQELAGGRNEQFF
TRBV20-1,.,.,TRBJ2-5,TGCAGTGCCCAAAGGCCGGGGGAGACCCAGTACTTC,CSAQRPGETQYF
TRBV20-1,TRBD1,.,TRBJ2-7,TGCAGGGCTACAGGGGCTACCTACGAGCAGTACTTC,CRATGATYEQYF
TRBV4-2,TRBD2,.,TRBJ2-1,TGTGCCAGCAGCCACCCGTCTGGGCGGGAGGGCCCCGATAGCTCCTACAATGAGCAGTTCTTC,CASSHPSGREGPDSSYNEQFF
TRBV20-1,TRBD1,few,TRBJ2-7,TGCAGTGCTAGGGGACAGGGATCCAGCTCCTACGAGCAGTACTTC,CSARGQGSSSYEQYF
TRBV19,.,many,TRBJ1-5,TGTGCCAGTAGTCTGCAACAGAATAGCAATCAGCCCCAGCATTTT,CASSLQQNSNQPQHF
TRBV9,.,few,TRBJ2-5,TGTGCCAGCAGCGTCACTGCAGGGATGGCAGAGACCCAGTACTTC,CASSVTAGMAETQYF
TRBV9,TRBD2,once,TRBJ2-1,TGTGCCAGCAGCGCCGAGGGTCTAGCGGGAGTTCGTGAGCAGTTCTTC,CASSAEGLAGVREQFF
TRBV20-1,.,.,TRBJ1-2,TGCAGTGTCCCGACTGACCTGGAGGCATACTACACCTTC,CSVPTDLEAYYTF
TRBV9,.,.,TRBJ1-6,TGTGTCAGCAGCGTAGAGGGACGTCGTAATTCACCCCTCCACTTT,CVSSVEGRRNSPLHF
TRBV20-1,TRBD2,many,TRBJ2-1,TGCAGTGCCAGCAGACTAGCAGGCAATGAGCAGTTCTTC,CSASRLAGNEQFF
TRBV9,TRBD2,.,TRBJ2-1,TGTGCCAGCAGCATCACCGGGACTAGCGTTAACAATGAGCAGTTCTTC,CASSITGTSVNNEQFF